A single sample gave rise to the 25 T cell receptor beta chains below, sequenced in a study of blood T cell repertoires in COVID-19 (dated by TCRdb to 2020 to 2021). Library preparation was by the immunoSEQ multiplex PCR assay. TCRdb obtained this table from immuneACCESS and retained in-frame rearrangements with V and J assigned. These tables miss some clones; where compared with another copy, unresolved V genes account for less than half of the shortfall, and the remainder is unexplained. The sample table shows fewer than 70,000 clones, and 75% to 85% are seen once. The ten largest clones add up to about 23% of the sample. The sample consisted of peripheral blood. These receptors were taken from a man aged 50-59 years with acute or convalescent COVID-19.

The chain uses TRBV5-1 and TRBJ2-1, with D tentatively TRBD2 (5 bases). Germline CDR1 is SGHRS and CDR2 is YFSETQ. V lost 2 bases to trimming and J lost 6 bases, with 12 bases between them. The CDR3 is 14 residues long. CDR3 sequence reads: CASSLFPGGNEQFF. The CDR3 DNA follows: TGCGCCAGCAGCTTATTCCCCGGAGGCAATGAGCAGTTCTTC. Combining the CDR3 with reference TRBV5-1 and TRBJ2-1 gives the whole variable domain KAGVTQTPRYLIKTRGQQVTLSCSPISGHRSVSWYQQTPGQGLQFLFEYFSETQRNKGNFPGRFSGRQFSNSRSEMNVSTLELGDSALYLCASSLFPGGNEQFFGPGTRLTVL.

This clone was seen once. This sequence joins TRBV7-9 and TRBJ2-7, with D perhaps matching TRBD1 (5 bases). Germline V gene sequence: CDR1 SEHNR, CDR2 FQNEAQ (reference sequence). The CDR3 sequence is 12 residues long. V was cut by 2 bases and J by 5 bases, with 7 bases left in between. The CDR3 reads CASSLSGNEQYF. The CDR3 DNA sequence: TGTGCCAGCAGCTTATCAGGGAACGAGCAGTACTTC.

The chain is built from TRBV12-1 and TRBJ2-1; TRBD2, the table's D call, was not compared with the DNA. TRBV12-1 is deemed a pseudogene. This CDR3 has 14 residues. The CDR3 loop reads CASPNTRDYNEQFF. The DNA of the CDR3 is TGTGCCAGCCCCAATACACGGGACTACAATGAGCAGTTCTTC.

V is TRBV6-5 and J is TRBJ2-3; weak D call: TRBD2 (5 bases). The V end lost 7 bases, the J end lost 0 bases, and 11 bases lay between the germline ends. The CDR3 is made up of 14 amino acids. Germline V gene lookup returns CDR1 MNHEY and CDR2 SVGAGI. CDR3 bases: TGTGCCAGCAAGCAGCGGACTAGCACAGATACGCAGTATTTT. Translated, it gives CASKQRTSTDTQYF.

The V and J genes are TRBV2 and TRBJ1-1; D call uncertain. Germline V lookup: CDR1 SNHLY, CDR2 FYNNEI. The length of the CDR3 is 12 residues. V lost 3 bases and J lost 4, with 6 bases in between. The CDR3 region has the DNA TGTGCCAGCAGTGACGAGGTCACTGAAGCTTTCTTT. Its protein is CASSDEVTEAFF.

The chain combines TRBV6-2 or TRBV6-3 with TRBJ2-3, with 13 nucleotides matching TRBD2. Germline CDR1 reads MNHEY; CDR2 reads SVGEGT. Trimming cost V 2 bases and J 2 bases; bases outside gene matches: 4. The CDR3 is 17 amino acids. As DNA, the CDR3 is TGTGCCAGCAGTTACACACTAGCGGGGGGGTACACAGATACGCAGTATTTT. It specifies CASSYTLAGGYTDTQYF.

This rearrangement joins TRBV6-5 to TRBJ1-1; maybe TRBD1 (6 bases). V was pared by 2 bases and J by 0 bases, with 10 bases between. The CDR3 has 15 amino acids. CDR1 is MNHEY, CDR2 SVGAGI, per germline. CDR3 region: CASSYRDTMNTEAFF. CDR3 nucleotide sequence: TGTGCCAGCAGTTACCGGGACACGATGAACACTGAAGCTTTCTTT.

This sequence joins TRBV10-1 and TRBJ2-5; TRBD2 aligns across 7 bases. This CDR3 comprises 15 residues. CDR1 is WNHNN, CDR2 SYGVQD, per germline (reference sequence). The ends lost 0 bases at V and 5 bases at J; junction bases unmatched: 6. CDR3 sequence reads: CASSESPSAGETQYF. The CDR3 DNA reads TGCGCCAGCAGTGAGTCCCCCTCAGCGGGGGAGACCCAGTACTTC.

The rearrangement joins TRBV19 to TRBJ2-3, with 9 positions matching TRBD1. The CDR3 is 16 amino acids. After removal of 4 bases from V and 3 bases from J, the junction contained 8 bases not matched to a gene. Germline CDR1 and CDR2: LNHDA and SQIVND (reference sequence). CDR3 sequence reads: CASSTGYRGPTDTQYF. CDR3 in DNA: TGTGCCAGTAGTACGGGGTACAGGGGGCCGACAGATACGCAGTATTTT.

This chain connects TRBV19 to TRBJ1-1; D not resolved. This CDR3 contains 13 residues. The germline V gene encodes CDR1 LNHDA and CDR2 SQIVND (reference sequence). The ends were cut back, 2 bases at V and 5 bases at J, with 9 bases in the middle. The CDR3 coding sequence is TGTGCCAGTAGTATATCTGGTCGGACTGAAGCTTTCTTT. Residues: CASSISGRTEAFF.

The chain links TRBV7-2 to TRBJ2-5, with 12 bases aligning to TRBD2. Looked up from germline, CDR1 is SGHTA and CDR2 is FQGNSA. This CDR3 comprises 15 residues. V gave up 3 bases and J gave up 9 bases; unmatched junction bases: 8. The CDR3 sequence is CASSFGLAGSSSQYF. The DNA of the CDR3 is TGTGCCAGCAGCTTCGGACTAGCGGGGTCTTCGTCCCAGTACTTC.

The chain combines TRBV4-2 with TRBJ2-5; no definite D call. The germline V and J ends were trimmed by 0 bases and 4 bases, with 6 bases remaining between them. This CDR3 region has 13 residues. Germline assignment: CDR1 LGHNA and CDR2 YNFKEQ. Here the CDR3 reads CASSQERGETQYF. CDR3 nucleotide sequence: TGTGCCAGCAGCCAAGAACGCGGAGAGACCCAGTACTTC.

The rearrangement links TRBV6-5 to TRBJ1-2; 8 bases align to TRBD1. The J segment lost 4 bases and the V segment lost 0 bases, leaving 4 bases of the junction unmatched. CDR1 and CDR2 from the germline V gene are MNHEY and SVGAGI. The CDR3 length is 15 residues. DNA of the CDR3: TGTGCCAGCAGTTACTCAGGAGACAGGGGCTATGGCTACACCTTC. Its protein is CASSYSGDRGYGYTF.

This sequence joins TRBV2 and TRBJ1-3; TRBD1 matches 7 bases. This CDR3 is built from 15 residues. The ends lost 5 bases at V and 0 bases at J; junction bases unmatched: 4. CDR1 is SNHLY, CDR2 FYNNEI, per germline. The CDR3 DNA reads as TGTGCCAGCAGTTCGGGACAGAGCTCTGGAAACACCATATATTTT. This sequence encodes CASSSGQSSGNTIYF. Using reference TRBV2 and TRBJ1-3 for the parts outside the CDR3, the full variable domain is EPEVTQTPSHQVTQMGQEVILRCVPISNHLYFYWYRQILGQKVEFLVSFYNNEISEKSEIFDDQFSVERPDGSNFTLKIRSTKLEDSAMYFCASSSGQSSGNTIYFGEGSWLTVV.

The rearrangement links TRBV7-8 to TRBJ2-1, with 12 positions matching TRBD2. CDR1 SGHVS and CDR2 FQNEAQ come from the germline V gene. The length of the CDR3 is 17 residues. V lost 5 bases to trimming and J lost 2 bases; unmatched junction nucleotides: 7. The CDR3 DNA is TGTGCCAGCAGCCGGAGGCCTAGCGGGGGGGCCTACAATGAGCAGTTCTTC. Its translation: CASSRRPSGGAYNEQFF.

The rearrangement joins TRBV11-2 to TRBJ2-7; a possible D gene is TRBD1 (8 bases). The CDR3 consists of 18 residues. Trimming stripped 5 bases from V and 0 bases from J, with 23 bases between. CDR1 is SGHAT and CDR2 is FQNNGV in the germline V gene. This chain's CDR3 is CASSLKGWGGTGSYEQYF. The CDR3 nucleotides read TGTGCCAGCAGCCTTAAAGGATGGGGGGGGACAGGCTCCTACGAGCAGTACTTC.

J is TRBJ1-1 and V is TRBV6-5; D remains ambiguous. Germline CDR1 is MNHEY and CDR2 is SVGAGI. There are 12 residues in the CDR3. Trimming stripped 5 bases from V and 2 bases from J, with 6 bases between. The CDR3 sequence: CASSRTNTEAFF. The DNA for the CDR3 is TGTGCCAGCAGTCGAACTAACACTGAAGCTTTCTTT.

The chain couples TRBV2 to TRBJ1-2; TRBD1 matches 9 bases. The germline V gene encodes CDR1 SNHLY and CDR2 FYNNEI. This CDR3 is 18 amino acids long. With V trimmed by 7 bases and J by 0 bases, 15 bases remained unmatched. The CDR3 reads CASTLDRGGMTANYGYTF. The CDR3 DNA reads TGTGCCAGCACCTTGGACAGGGGAGGGATGACTGCTAACTATGGCTACACCTTC.

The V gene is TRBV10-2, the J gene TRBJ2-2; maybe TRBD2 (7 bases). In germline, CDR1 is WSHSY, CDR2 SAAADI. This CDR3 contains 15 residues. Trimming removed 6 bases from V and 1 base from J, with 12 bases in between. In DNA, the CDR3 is TGCGCCAGCAGGGGGCGGGGGCTGAACACCGGGGAGCTGTTTTTT. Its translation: CASRGRGLNTGELFF.

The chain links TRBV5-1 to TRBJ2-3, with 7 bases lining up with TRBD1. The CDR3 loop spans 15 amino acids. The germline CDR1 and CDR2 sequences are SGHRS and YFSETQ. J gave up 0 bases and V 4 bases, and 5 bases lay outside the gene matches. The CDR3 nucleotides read TGCGCCAGCAGCCGATTGGGACAGAGCACAGATACGCAGTATTTT. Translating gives CASSRLGQSTDTQYF.

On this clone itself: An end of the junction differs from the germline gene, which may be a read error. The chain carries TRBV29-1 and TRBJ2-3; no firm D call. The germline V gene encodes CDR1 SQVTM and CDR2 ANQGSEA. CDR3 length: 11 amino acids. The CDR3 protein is CSVEDIDTQYF. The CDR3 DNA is TGCAGCGTCGAAGACATAGATACGCAGTATTTT.

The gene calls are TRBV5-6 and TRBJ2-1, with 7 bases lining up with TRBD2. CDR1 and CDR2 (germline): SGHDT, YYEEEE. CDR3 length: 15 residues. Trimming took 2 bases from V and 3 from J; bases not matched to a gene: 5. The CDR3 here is CASSFGGGSYNEQFF. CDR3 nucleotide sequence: TGTGCCAGCAGCTTCGGCGGGGGAAGCTACAATGAGCAGTTCTTC.

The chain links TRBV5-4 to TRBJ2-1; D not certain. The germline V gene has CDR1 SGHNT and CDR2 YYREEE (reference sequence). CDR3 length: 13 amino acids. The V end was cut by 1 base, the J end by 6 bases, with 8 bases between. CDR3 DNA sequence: TGTGCCAGCAGCTTGATGACATCCAATGAGCAGTTCTTC. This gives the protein CASSLMTSNEQFF.

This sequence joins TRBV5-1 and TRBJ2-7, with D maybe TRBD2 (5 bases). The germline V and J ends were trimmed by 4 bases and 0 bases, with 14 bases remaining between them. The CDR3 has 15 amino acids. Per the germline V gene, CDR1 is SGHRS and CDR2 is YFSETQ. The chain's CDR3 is CASSEGHPSSYEQYF. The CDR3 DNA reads TGCGCCAGCAGCGAGGGCCATCCGAGCTCCTACGAGCAGTACTTC.

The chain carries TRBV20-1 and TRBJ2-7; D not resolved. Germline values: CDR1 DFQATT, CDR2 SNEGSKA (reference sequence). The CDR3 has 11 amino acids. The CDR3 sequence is CRPGNSYEQYF. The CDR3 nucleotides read TGCAGGCCAGGAAACTCCTACGAGCAGTACTTC.